A few counts support the clone carrying this T cell receptor (beta chain). The target antigen is unknown. This sample is part of a study of blood T cells in healthy people across ages. The use of a sample-barcoded 5' primer and a J-beta primer mix characterized a second PCR of roughly 7 to 12 cycles. TCRdb re-analysed the 5' RACE reads in MiXCR, keeping a single row per CDR3 protein. The sample holds about 1 million distinct CDR3 sequences, over 35% seen once. General observations from the study: More naive CD4+ cells and higher diversity marked long-lived donors relative to aged donors.

Trimming shortened V by 4 bases and J by 2 bases, and 9 bases separated the two germline ends. Per the germline V gene, CDR1 is LGHDT and CDR2 is YNNKEL (reference sequence). CDR3 length equals 15 residues. The V gene is TRBV3-1, the J gene TRBJ2-6; D remains unclear. Material: blood. The clonotype was recovered from an older woman in good health. In nucleotides, the CDR3 is TGTGCCAGCAGCCTGCTGATCCCTGGGGCCAACGTCCTGACTTTC. This gives the protein CASSLLIPGANVLTF.